The 7 T cell receptor beta chains in this list originate from one sample, sequenced in a study of cytomegalovirus exposure and HLA in healthy donors. Use of 60 Vbeta and 13 Jbeta primers characterized the PCR. Measured with immunoSEQ multiplex PCR; TCRdb has only the in-frame clones, and not every one. The sample includes fewer than 200,000 clones, around 80% of them seen just once. Specimen: PBMCs. The source of these receptors is a man between 35 and 55 years old in good health and CMV-seronegative.

This clone has more than one count but fewer than ten. The chain joins TRBV7-2 to TRBJ2-3, with 8 nucleotides matching TRBD2. The CDR3 loop spans 15 amino acids. With V trimmed by 7 bases and J by 6 bases, 12 bases remained unmatched. Per the germline V gene, CDR1 is SGHTA and CDR2 is FQGNSA. CDR3 sequence reads: CASTPGGGTADTQYF. DNA of the CDR3: TGTGCCAGCACCCCGGGCGGGGGGACGGCGGATACGCAGTATTTT.

The chain uses TRBV6-5 and TRBJ2-5, with unresolved D. The J call may be wrong; the DNA end is better matched by TRBJ2-7. Germline V gene lookup returns CDR1 MNHEY and CDR2 SVGAGI. The length of the CDR3 is 11 residues. CDR3 DNA: TGTGCCAGCAGTTATTCGAACGAGCAGTACTTC. This sequence encodes CASSYSNEQYF.

Here the CDR3 reads CASSAGRAWTGELFF. CDR3 nucleotide sequence: TGTGCCAGCAGCGCAGGGAGGGCCTGGACCGGGGAGCTGTTTTTT. The chain has TRBV5-4 and TRBJ2-2, with 7 nucleotides matching TRBD2. From germline, CDR1 is SGHNT and CDR2 YYREEE (reference sequence). V trimming: 4 bases; J trimming: 5 bases; junction bases outside the gene matches: 8. This CDR3 is 15 amino acids long.

Sample share makes this clone medium-sized. The rearrangement links TRBV7-9 to TRBJ2-7; the match to TRBD2 covers 9 bases. The germline CDR1 and CDR2 sequences are SEHNR and FQNEAQ (reference sequence). This CDR3 has 17 residues. The junction had 12 bases not matched to a gene; V was cut back by 4 bases and J by 2 bases. In nucleotides, the CDR3 is TGTGCCAGCAGCTCCCGTGAGACTAGCGGAGACCCCTACGAGCAGTACTTC. Translated, it gives CASSSRETSGDPYEQYF.

The gene calls are TRBV18 and TRBJ1-2, with 9 nucleotides matching TRBD1. The CDR3 runs 14 residues. V was clipped by 3 bases and J by 4 bases; unmatched bases: 3. CDR1 is KGHSH and CDR2 is LQKENI in the germline V gene. The CDR3 sequence: CASSPGQGSYGYTF. Written as DNA, the CDR3 is TGTGCCAGCTCACCTGGACAGGGGTCCTATGGCTACACCTTC. The complete variable domain, with remaining parts taken from reference TRBV18 and TRBJ1-2, reads NAGVMQNPRHLVRRRGQEARLRCSPMKGHSHVYWYRQLPEEGLKFMVYLQKENIIDESGMPKERFSAEFPKEGPSILRIQQVVRGDSAAYFCASSPGQGSYGYTFGSGTRLTVV.

The V gene is TRBV6-5, the J gene TRBJ2-7; TRBD1 aligns across 10 bases. The CDR3 totals 15 residues. With V trimmed by 2 bases and J by 1 base, 2 bases remained unmatched. Germline V CDR1 and CDR2: MNHEY, SVGAGI. CDR3 DNA sequence: TGTGCCAGCAGTTACGGGACAGGGGAGTCCTACGAGCAGTACTTC. The encoded protein is CASSYGTGESYEQYF.

The V call is TRBV7-7, the J call TRBJ2-5; 11 nucleotides align to TRBD2. J was trimmed by 1 base and V by 2 bases; bases with no gene match: 15. The CDR3 runs to 20 residues. Germline V lookup: CDR1 SSHAT, CDR2 FNYEAQ (reference sequence). This chain's CDR3 is CASSLPRNRLAGYLQETQYF. In DNA form, the CDR3 reads TGTGCCAGCAGCTTACCCCGCAACAGACTAGCGGGATATCTCCAAGAGACCCAGTACTTC.